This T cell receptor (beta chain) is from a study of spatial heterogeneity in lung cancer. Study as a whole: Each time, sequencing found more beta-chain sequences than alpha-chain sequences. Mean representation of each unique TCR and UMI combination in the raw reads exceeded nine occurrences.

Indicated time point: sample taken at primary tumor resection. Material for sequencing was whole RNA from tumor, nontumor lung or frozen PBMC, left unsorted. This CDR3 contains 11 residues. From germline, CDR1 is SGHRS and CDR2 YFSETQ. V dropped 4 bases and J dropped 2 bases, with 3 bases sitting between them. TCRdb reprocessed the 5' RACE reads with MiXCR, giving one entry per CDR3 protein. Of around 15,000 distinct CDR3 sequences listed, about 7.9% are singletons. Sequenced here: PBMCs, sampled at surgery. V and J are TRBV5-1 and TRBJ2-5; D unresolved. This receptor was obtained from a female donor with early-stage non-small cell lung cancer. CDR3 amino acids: CASSLQETQYF. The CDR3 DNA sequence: TGCGCCAGCAGCCTTCAAGAGACCCAGTACTTC.